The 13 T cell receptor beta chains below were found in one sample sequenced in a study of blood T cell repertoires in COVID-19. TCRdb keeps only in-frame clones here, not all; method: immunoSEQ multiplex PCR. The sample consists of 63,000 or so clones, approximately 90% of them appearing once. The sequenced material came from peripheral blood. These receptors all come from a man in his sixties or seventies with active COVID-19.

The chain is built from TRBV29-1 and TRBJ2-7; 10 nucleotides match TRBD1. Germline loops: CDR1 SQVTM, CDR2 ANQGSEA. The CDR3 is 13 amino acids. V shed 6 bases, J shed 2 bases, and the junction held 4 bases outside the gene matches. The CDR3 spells CSVRGTGAYEQYF. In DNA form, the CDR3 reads TGCAGCGTCCGGGGGACAGGGGCCTACGAGCAGTACTTC.

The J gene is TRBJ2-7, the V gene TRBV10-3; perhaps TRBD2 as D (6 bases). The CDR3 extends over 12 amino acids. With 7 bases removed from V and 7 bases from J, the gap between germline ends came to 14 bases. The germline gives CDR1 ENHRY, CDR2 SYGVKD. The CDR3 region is CAITGTAGEQYF. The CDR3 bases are TGTGCCATCACAGGGACGGCGGGGGAGCAGTACTTC.

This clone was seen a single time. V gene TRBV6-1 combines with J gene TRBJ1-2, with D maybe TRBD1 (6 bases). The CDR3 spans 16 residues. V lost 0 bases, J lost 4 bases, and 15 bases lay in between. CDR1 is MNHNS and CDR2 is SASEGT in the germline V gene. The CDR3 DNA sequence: TGTGCCAGCAGTGAAGCGTCGGGACACGGTGGCTATGGCTACACCTTC. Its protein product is CASSEASGHGGYGYTF.

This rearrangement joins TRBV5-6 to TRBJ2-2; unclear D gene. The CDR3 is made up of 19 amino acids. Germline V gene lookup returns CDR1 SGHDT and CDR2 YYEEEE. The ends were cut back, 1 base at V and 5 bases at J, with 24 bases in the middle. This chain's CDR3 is CASSLRRLAVAPPTGELFF. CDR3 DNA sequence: TGTGCCAGCAGCTTGCGCCGGTTGGCGGTGGCCCCCCCTACCGGGGAGCTGTTTTTT.

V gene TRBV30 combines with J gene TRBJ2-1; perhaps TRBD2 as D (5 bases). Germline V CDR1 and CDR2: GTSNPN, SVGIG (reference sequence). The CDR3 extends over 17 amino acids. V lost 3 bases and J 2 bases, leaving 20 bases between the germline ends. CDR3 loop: CAWSRPRGFGAYNEQFF. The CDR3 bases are TGTGCCTGGAGCCGCCCGCGCGGGTTTGGTGCCTACAATGAGCAGTTCTTC.

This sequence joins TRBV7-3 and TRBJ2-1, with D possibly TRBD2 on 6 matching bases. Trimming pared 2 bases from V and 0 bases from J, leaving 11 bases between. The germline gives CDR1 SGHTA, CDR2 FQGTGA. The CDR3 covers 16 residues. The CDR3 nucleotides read TGTGCCAGCAGCTTATATGCGGGGCGCTCCTACAATGAGCAGTTCTTC. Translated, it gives CASSLYAGRSYNEQFF.

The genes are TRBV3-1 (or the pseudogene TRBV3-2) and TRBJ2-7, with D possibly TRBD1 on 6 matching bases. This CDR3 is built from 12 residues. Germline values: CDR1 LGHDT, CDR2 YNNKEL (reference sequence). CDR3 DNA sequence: TGTCCGTTGGGGGCTCCCTACTACGAGCAGTACTTC. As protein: CPLGAPYYEQYF.

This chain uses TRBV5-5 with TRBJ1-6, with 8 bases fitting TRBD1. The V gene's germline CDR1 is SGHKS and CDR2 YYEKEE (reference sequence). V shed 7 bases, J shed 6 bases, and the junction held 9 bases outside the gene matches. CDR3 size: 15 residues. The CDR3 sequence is CASGSTGGPNSPLHF. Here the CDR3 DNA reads TGTGCCAGCGGGAGCACAGGGGGTCCTAATTCACCCCTCCACTTT.

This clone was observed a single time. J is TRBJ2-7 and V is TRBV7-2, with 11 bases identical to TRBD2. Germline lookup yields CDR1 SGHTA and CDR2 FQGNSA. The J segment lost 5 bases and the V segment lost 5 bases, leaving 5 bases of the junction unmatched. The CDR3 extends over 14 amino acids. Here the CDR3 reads CASSLSGRVDEQYF. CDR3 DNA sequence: TGTGCCAGCAGCCTTAGCGGGAGGGTCGACGAGCAGTACTTC.

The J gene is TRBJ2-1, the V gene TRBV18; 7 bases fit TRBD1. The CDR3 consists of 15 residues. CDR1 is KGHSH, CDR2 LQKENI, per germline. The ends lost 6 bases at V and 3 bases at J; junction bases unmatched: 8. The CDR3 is CASSSGAGGYNEQFF. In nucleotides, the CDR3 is TGTGCCAGCTCCTCAGGGGCAGGGGGCTACAATGAGCAGTTCTTC.

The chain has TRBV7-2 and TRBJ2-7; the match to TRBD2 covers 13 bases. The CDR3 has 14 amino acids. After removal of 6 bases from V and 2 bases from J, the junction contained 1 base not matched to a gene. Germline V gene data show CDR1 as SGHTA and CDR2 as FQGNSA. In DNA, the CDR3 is TGTGCCAGCAGACTAGCGGGAGGGACCTACGAGCAGTACTTC. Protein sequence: CASRLAGGTYEQYF.

The CDR3 spells CASTRTGGNTGELFF. The DNA for the CDR3 is TGTGCCAGTACCAGGACAGGGGGGAACACCGGGGAGCTGTTTTTT. This chain connects TRBV19 to TRBJ2-2, with 10 bases that match TRBD1. The CDR3 has 15 amino acids. In germline, CDR1 is LNHDA, CDR2 SQIVND (reference sequence). With 7 bases clipped from V and 1 base from J, the junction kept 3 bases outside the gene matches.

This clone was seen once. CDR3 sequence reads: CSASQGDSPILRGQYF. The CDR3 bases are TGCAGTGCTAGTCAGGGGGACAGTCCAATCCTACGAGGGCAGTACTTC. J is TRBJ2-7 and V is TRBV20-1; 7 bases are a match to TRBD1. Germline CDR1 is DFQATT and CDR2 is SNEGSKA (reference sequence). With 3 bases clipped from V and 9 bases from J, the junction kept 20 bases outside the gene matches. The length of the CDR3 is 16 residues.